A selection of T cell receptor beta chains follows, all from one sample in a study of T cells in Graves' hyperthyroidism and ophthalmopathy. TCRdb reprocessed the multiplex PCR reads via MiXCR and lists one record per CDR3 protein. The data contain about 640,000 distinct CDR3 sequences, around 21% of them singletons. The source material was blood. These receptors were collected from a man aged 30-40 years with Graves' ophthalmopathy. The CDR3 runs from the conserved cysteine through the conserved F or W. Fields, in order: CDR3 protein, CDR3 DNA, D gene, V gene, CDR3 length, clone size, J gene. The D gene is left open where the match is weak. The size field is filled for only some rows; it gives once, few, many or a size class.

CASSLAQRGTDTQYF TGTGCCAGCAGCCTAGCCCAGCGGGGCACAGATACGCAGTATTTT . TRBV7-9 15 few TRBJ2-3
CASSLELGLAGRDEFF TGTGCCAGCAGCTTAGAGTTGGGACTAGCGGGCAGAGACGAGTTCTTC TRBD2 TRBV11-2 16 . TRBJ2-1
CATSEIKFPDRVGYEQYF TGTGCCACCAGTGAGATTAAATTTCCCGACAGGGTTGGCTACGAGCAGTACTTC TRBD1 TRBV24-1 18 . TRBJ2-7
CAWSQGGPQPQHF TGTGCCTGGAGCCAAGGGGGTCCTCAGCCCCAGCATTTT . TRBV30 13 many TRBJ1-5
CASSLAGSSDEQFF TGCGCCAGCAGCTTGGCCGGCTCTAGCGATGAGCAGTTCTTC . TRBV5-1 14 few TRBJ2-1
CASSQDLSSVQETQYF TGTGCCAGCAGCCAAGATCTTTCTAGCGTCCAAGAGACCCAGTACTTC . TRBV3-1 16 many TRBJ2-5
CATPFGGPTEAFF TGTGCCACCCCATTCGGGGGGCCCACTGAAGCTTTCTTT . TRBV6-1 13 . TRBJ1-1
CASSSTGSYGYTF TGTGCCAGCAGTTCCACAGGTTCCTATGGCTACACCTTC . TRBV28 13 many TRBJ1-2
CAIKDSNNEQFF TGTGCCATCAAGGACAGTAACAATGAGCAGTTCTTC . TRBV10-3 12 . TRBJ2-1
CASSPLPGTGNYEQYF TGTGCCAGCAGCCCCCTCCCCGGGACAGGGAATTACGAGCAGTACTTC TRBD1 TRBV7-9 16 . TRBJ2-7
CASSQEGIPNTGELFF TGTGCCAGCAGCCAAGAGGGGATCCCGAACACCGGGGAGCTGTTTTTT . TRBV4-2 16 . TRBJ2-2
CASSLETGPLSEQFF TGTGCCAGCAGCTTAGAGACCGGACCCCTCAGCGAGCAGTTCTTC . TRBV7-6 15 . TRBJ2-1
CSALKRGSTDTQYF TGCAGTGCATTGAAAAGGGGGAGCACAGATACGCAGTATTTT . TRBV20-1 14 many TRBJ2-3
CASSLRSRNNEQFF TGCGCCAGCAGCTTACGGTCCCGAAACAATGAGCAGTTCTTC . TRBV5-1 14 many TRBJ2-1
CASSFSRSDTQYF TGTGCCAGCAGCTTTTCCCGATCAGATACGCAGTATTTT . TRBV11-2 13 many TRBJ2-3
CASSLRRTGTFYEQYF TGTGCCAGCAGTCTAAGACGGACAGGGACTTTCTACGAGCAGTACTTC TRBD1 TRBV27 16 few TRBJ2-7
CASSVTEGSTQFF TGTGCCAGCAGCGTTACGGAGGGATCTACGCAGTTCTTC . TRBV5-6 13 few TRBJ2-1
CASSDRDFSYEQYF TGTGCCAGCAGCGACCGGGACTTCTCCTACGAGCAGTACTTC . TRBV2 14 . TRBJ2-7
CATAWVSTDTQYF TGTGCCACGGCATGGGTTAGCACAGATACGCAGTATTTT . TRBV6-1 13 few TRBJ2-3
CAWSGRSPYEQYF TGTGCCTGGAGCGGCCGTAGCCCCTACGAGCAGTACTTC . TRBV30 13 . TRBJ2-7
CASRFQGARLYGYTF TGTGCCAGCAGATTCCAGGGGGCCCGCCTCTATGGCTACACCTTC TRBD1 TRBV12-3/TRBV12-4 15 few TRBJ1-2
CASSSFLGANTGELFF TGTGCCAGCAGTTCATTCTTGGGGGCGAACACCGGGGAGCTGTTTTTT . TRBV12-3/TRBV12-4 16 . TRBJ2-2
CASSSASGNTIYF TGTGCCAGCAGCTCCGCTTCTGGAAACACCATATATTTT . TRBV2 13 . TRBJ1-3
CASSKDLGGNQPQHF TGTGCCAGCAGTAAGGACCTGGGGGGCAATCAGCCCCAGCATTTT . TRBV27 15 many TRBJ1-5
CASSRRTTNEKLFF TGTGCCAGCAGCCGCAGAACAACTAATGAAAAACTGTTTTTT . TRBV7-9 14 . TRBJ1-4
CSVKRVGSGYTF TGCAGCGTTAAGAGGGTGGGAAGTGGCTACACCTTC . TRBV29-1 12 few TRBJ1-2
CSVTRDRAGEQYF TGCAGCGTTACACGGGACAGGGCGGGGGAGCAGTACTTC TRBD1 TRBV29-1 13 . TRBJ2-7
CSARAHSQETQYF TGCAGTGCAAGGGCCCATTCCCAAGAGACCCAGTACTTC . TRBV20-1 13 . TRBJ2-5
CASSVGAGGADYGYTF TGTGCCAGCAGCGTAGGGGCAGGGGGCGCTGACTATGGCTACACCTTC TRBD1 TRBV9 16 . TRBJ1-2
CSAPRPGDTYEQYF TGCAGTGCCCCCCGTCCGGGAGATACCTACGAGCAGTACTTC . TRBV20-1 14 many TRBJ2-7
CAWSQGAGTEAFF TGTGCCTGGTCACAGGGGGCTGGCACTGAAGCTTTCTTT TRBD1 TRBV30 13 many TRBJ1-1
CASSYSGWQFF TGTGCCAGCAGTTACTCTGGGTGGCAGTTCTTC . TRBV6-6 11 . TRBJ2-1
CASSLDTGVLTGELFF TGCGCCAGCAGCTTGGACACAGGGGTCCTCACCGGGGAGCTGTTTTTT TRBD1 TRBV5-1 16 many TRBJ2-2
CASSLGGSALNEQFF TGTGCCAGCAGCTTAGGCGGGAGCGCTCTCAATGAGCAGTTCTTC TRBD2 TRBV7-9 15 few TRBJ2-1
CSVGGLADYNEQFF TGCAGCGTTGGGGGACTAGCGGATTACAATGAGCAGTTCTTC TRBD2 TRBV29-1 14 . TRBJ2-1
CASSYGSGRQPQHF TGTGCCAGCAGTTACGGGTCAGGGAGACAGCCCCAGCATTTT . TRBV6-5 14 . TRBJ1-5
CASSYGTGSNTEAFF TGTGCCAGCAGCTACGGGACAGGCTCGAACACTGAAGCTTTCTTT TRBD1 TRBV7-9 15 . TRBJ1-1
CAISGGGQEYYGYTF TGTGCCATCAGTGGGGGTGGGCAGGAATACTATGGCTACACCTTC . TRBV10-3 15 few TRBJ1-2
CASNGGWSTEAFF TGTGCCAGTAATGGGGGTTGGAGCACTGAAGCTTTCTTT . TRBV19 13 few TRBJ1-1
CASSLDLRTEETQYF TGTGCCAGCAGCTTAGATCTTCGTACAGAAGAGACCCAGTACTTC . TRBV11-2 15 many TRBJ2-5